The 20 T cell receptor beta chains listed next were all sequenced from one sample in a study of CD8 T cells in ankylosing spondylitis. TCRdb fed the 5' RACE reads into MiXCR, producing one record per CDR3 protein. The data show about 390,000 distinct CDR3 sequences, approximately 20% seen once. Study results and caveats: A TCR beta motif made of about 8 highly homologous variants seemed typical of ankylosing spondylitis blood.

These TCRs' antigens remain unknown. Sequenced input: blood, either unsorted or a sorted T cell fraction (not recorded which). The receptors were gathered from a male donor with ankylosing spondylitis.

This clonotype was seen more than once but under ten times. The chain employs TRBV4-2 and TRBJ2-7; unclear D gene. The CDR3 extends over 12 amino acids. Per the germline V gene, CDR1 is LGHNA and CDR2 is YNFKEQ. Between the trimmed V and J ends, which lost 0 bases and 6 bases, there was a span of 6 bases. CDR3 in DNA: TGTGCCAGCAGCCAAGATGCCTCCGAGCAGTACTTC. Translating gives CASSQDASEQYF.

The chain carries TRBV9 and TRBJ2-3; D is undetermined. Germline values: CDR1 SGDLS, CDR2 YYNGEE. There are 15 residues in the CDR3. V lost 0 bases to trimming and J lost 0 bases, with 8 bases between them. The CDR3 DNA sequence: TGTGCCAGCAGCGTAGCATTGTATAGCACAGATACGCAGTATTTT. Protein sequence: CASSVALYSTDTQYF.

The rearrangement joins TRBV18 to TRBJ2-7; D ambiguous. CDR3 length: 13 residues. The germline CDR1 and CDR2 sequences are KGHSH and LQKENI. V was pared by 8 bases and J by 0 bases, with 11 bases between. The DNA of the CDR3 is TGTGCCAGCAACTCGGGTAGCTCCTACGAGCAGTACTTC. It is translated as CASNSGSSYEQYF.

This clonotype was found a few times. The gene calls are TRBV4-2 and TRBJ2-5, with 13 bases matching TRBD2. V gave up 0 bases and J gave up 3 bases; unmatched junction bases: 10. The CDR3 covers 19 residues. Germline CDR1 is LGHNA and CDR2 is YNFKEQ. This CDR3 reads CASSQDRGLAGVEEETQYF. The CDR3 region has the DNA TGTGCCAGCAGCCAAGATCGAGGACTAGCGGGAGTCGAGGAAGAGACCCAGTACTTC.

This clonotype occurred a few times. CDR3 loop: CASSSSGGRDQPQHF. Written as DNA, the CDR3 is TGCGCCAGCAGCTCCAGTGGGGGCAGAGATCAGCCCCAGCATTTT. The gene calls are TRBV5-1 and TRBJ1-5; maybe TRBD1 (6 bases). The length of the CDR3 is 15 residues. V lost 3 bases to trimming and J lost 5 bases, with 15 bases between them. The germline V gene encodes CDR1 SGHRS and CDR2 YFSETQ.

The V and J genes are TRBV30 and TRBJ2-5; the match to TRBD1 covers 9 bases. The V and J ends lost 3 bases and 2 bases, in that order; junction bases with no gene match: 4. CDR1 is GTSNPN, CDR2 SVGIG, per germline (reference sequence). The CDR3 covers 14 residues. In nucleotides, the CDR3 is TGTGCCTGGAGCGGGACAGGGAATCAAGAGACCCAGTACTTC. Its protein product is CAWSGTGNQETQYF.

The J gene is TRBJ2-7, the V gene TRBV7-2, with no clear D. The CDR3 extends over 15 amino acids. V lost 5 bases and J lost 2, with 16 bases in between. Germline lookup yields CDR1 SGHTA and CDR2 FQGNSA. Here the CDR3 DNA reads TGTGCCAGCAGCCGCGTAGCAACTGGGGCCTACGAGCAGTACTTC. The encoded protein is CASSRVATGAYEQYF.

The chain recombines TRBV28 with TRBJ2-1; tentative D call: TRBD2 (5 bases). Germline V gives CDR1 MDHEN, CDR2 SYDVKM. This CDR3 has 13 residues. V shed 7 bases and J shed 5 bases, with 12 bases lying between them. The CDR3 protein is CASNHPGNNEQFF. Written as DNA, the CDR3 is TGTGCCAGCAATCACCCGGGGAACAATGAGCAGTTCTTC.

This chain joins TRBV28 and TRBJ2-1, with a possible D match to TRBD2 (6 bases). Germline V gene lookup returns CDR1 MDHEN and CDR2 SYDVKM. V lost 3 bases to trimming and J lost 5 bases, with 14 bases between them. The CDR3 covers 15 residues. The CDR3 spells CASSFWSGLNNEQFF. DNA of the CDR3: TGTGCCAGCAGTTTTTGGAGCGGGCTCAACAATGAGCAGTTCTTC.

The chain employs TRBV12-5 and TRBJ2-3; 8 nucleotides line up with TRBD1. The CDR3 sequence is 15 residues long. Germline V CDR1 and CDR2: LGHNT, FRNRAP. Trimming cost V 5 bases and J 6 bases; bases outside gene matches: 10. This chain's CDR3 is CASGPEDRAVDTQYF. CDR3 DNA sequence: TGTGCTAGTGGTCCCGAGGACAGGGCCGTGGATACGCAGTATTTT.

This sequence joins TRBV2 and TRBJ1-5; tentative D call: TRBD1 (6 bases). The V and J ends lost 2 bases and 3 bases respectively, with 14 bases between them. From germline, CDR1 is SNHLY and CDR2 FYNNEI. The CDR3 consists of 16 residues. The CDR3 loop is CASSETGTLFNQPQHF. For the CDR3, the DNA is TGTGCCAGCAGTGAAACAGGGACTCTATTCAATCAGCCCCAGCATTTT.

This clonotype was observed a few times. The chain has TRBV28 and TRBJ1-5; D is unresolved. Germline V gene lookup returns CDR1 MDHEN and CDR2 SYDVKM. Between the trimmed V and J ends, which lost 1 base and 4 bases, there was a span of 14 bases. The CDR3 spans 16 residues. The CDR3 loop is CASSLYSPGDNQPQHF. The CDR3 bases are TGTGCCAGCAGTTTATACAGCCCAGGCGATAATCAGCCCCAGCATTTT.

In its sample, this clonotype was seen a few times. This sequence joins TRBV10-3 and TRBJ1-1; D gene unclear. Per the germline V gene, CDR1 is ENHRY and CDR2 is SYGVKD. CDR3 length equals 11 residues. V was clipped by 2 bases and J by 7 bases, with 5 bases between them. The CDR3 nucleotides read TGTGCCATCAGTGAGCAAGATGAAGCTTTCTTT. Protein sequence: CAISEQDEAFF.

This clonotype was observed a few times. This sequence joins TRBV14 and TRBJ2-1; TRBD2 matches at 10 bases. Per the germline V gene, CDR1 is SGHDN and CDR2 is FVKESK. There are 15 residues in the CDR3. V dropped 5 bases and J dropped 10; count of bases not matched to a gene: 11. The DNA for the CDR3 is TGTGCCAGCAGCGAGGAACTAGCGGGAATTCGGGAGCAGTTCTTC. Its translation is CASSEELAGIREQFF.

The rearrangement links TRBV20-1 to TRBJ2-7; 8 nucleotides match TRBD1. The length of the CDR3 is 14 residues. Germline CDR1 reads DFQATT; CDR2 reads SNEGSKA (reference sequence). The trim removed 6 bases at V and 0 bases at J, leaving 7 bases unmatched. The CDR3 is CSAVDRGVSYEQYF. The CDR3 bases are TGCAGTGCCGTAGACAGGGGAGTCTCCTACGAGCAGTACTTC.

This chain links TRBV20-1 with TRBJ2-5; no firm D call. Trimming removed 2 bases from V and 5 bases from J, with 6 bases in between. The CDR3 totals 11 residues. Per germline, CDR1 DFQATT and CDR2 SNEGSKA (reference sequence). The CDR3 DNA is TGCAGTGCTAGAATTTCCGAGACCCAGTACTTC. Residues: CSARISETQYF.

A few counts support this clonotype. The genes are TRBV6-2 or TRBV6-3 and TRBJ2-1; 8 bases match TRBD1. Trimming cost V 5 bases and J 3 bases; bases outside gene matches: 6. Germline V gene sequence: CDR1 MNHEY, CDR2 SVGEGT. The CDR3 extends over 15 amino acids. Here the CDR3 reads CASSRGQVNYNEQFF. As DNA, the CDR3 is TGTGCCAGCAGTAGGGGACAGGTGAACTACAATGAGCAGTTCTTC.

The chain is built from TRBV28 and TRBJ2-1, with TRBD2 matching over 12 bases. The CDR3 length is 17 residues. V lost 7 bases to trimming and J lost 5 bases; unmatched junction nucleotides: 12. In germline, CDR1 is MDHEN, CDR2 SYDVKM. For the CDR3, the DNA is TGTGCCAGCAATGGACTAGCGGGACTACCAACGGACAATGAGCAGTTCTTC. Translation gives CASNGLAGLPTDNEQFF.

Ten or more counts support this clonotype. The CDR3 here is CATTGVGNEQFF. The CDR3 DNA reads as TGTGCCACCACGGGAGTCGGTAATGAGCAGTTCTTC. V and J are TRBV3-1 and TRBJ2-1, with a weak D call TRBD2 (6 bases). This CDR3 comprises 12 residues. V was cut by 10 bases and J by 7 bases, with 14 bases left in between. Germline V gives CDR1 LGHDT, CDR2 YNNKEL (reference sequence).

CDR3 sequence: CASSYLWGSTDTQYF. The DNA of the CDR3 is TGTGCCAGCAGTTACCTCTGGGGGTCCACAGATACGCAGTATTTT. This chain connects TRBV6-2 or TRBV6-3 to TRBJ2-3, with D perhaps being TRBD1 or TRBD2 (5 bases each). Trimming cost V 2 bases and J 2 bases, with 11 bases left between them. The V gene's germline CDR1 is MNHEY and CDR2 SVGEGT. CDR3 size: 15 residues.